This TCR beta chain was obtained from a study of early T cells in non-severe SARS-CoV-2 infection. Study details: Sequencing used unsorted whole-blood bulk RNA, so chains lack pairing. Findings and limits, study-wide: VDJdb-based matching was biased toward anti-spike CD8 responses and missed private and CD4 specificities.

Trimming removed 5 bases at V and 5 bases at J, with 11 bases between. The CDR3 runs to 13 residues. In this sample, this clonotype turned up many times. Its antigen is not known. Attachment of unique molecular identifiers was made to individual cDNA molecules. Each CDR3 protein is one row after TCRdb ran MiXCR on the 5' RACE reads. The table lists 28,000 or so distinct CDR3 sequences, roughly 7.2% of them singletons. The chain is built from TRBV12-3 or TRBV12-4 and TRBJ2-3; TRBD2 might be the D (6 bases). The sequence came from an adult who was a healthcare worker with PCR-confirmed SARS-CoV-2 infection or an uninfected control (not recorded which). The sequencing sample was made of whole blood. The CDR3 DNA sequence: TGTGCCAGCAGTCCGGTGGAGGGAGATACGCAGTATTTT. Its translation is CASSPVEGDTQYF.